This TCR beta chain is drawn from a study of shared clonotypes between healthy human individuals. Turning to the study itself: Every donor yielded three CD4 naive, three CD4 memory, two CD8 naive and one CD8 memory plate. General study findings and limits: Against clonotypes common to all four donors, non-shared ones had lower generation probabilities.

The V end was cut by 3 bases, the J end by 10 bases, with 9 bases between. CDR3 length: 11 residues. Germline CDR1 is SNHLY and CDR2 is FYNNEI. Here immunoSEQ multiplex PCR was the method, and the copy in TCRdb shows in-frame clones only, minus some. The sample records over 2 million clones, around 92% being singletons. Comments on this clone: Its target is unknown.

The source material was naive CD4+ T cells from PBMCs. Subset: CD45RA+ positively selected. This clonotype originated in a man aged 18 to 29 in good health. Some clones in this sample may be carry-over from other donors' samples. The rearrangement links TRBV2 to TRBJ1-1; D remains unclear. CDR3 sequence (DNA): TGTGCCAGCAGTGACAGTACCCCAGCTTTCTTT. This encodes CASSDSTPAFF.